This TCR beta chain comes out of a study of blood T cell repertoires in COVID-19. Trimming pared 1 base from V and 8 bases from J, leaving 12 bases between. This CDR3 comprises 14 residues. Per the germline V gene, CDR1 is LNHDA and CDR2 is SQIVND (reference sequence). Libraries were prepared by immunoSEQ multiplex PCR; TCRdb keeps only in-frame clonotypes and omits some of them. The table includes some 180,000 clones, 82% detected once. The rearrangement uses TRBV19 and TRBJ2-4, with a tentative D call TRBD2 (6 bases). The source is a woman aged 55-69 years with COVID-19, enrolled during active disease. The sample was peripheral blood. The CDR3, as DNA: TGTGCCAGTAGTATAGGTCCTAGCGAGGACATTCAGTACTTC. Amino acid sequence: CASSIGPSEDIQYF.